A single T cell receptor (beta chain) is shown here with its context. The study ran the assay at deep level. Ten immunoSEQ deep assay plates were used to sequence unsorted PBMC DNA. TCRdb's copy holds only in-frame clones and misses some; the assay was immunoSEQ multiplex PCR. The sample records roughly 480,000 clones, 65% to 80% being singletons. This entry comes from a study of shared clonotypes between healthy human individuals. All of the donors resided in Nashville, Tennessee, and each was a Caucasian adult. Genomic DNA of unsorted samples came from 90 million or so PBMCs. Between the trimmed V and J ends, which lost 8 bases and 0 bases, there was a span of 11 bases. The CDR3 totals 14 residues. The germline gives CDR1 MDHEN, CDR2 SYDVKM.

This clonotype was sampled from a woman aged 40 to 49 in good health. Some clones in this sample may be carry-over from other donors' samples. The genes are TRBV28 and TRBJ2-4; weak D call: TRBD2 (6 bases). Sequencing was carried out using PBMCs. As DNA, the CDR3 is TGTGCCAGCGGGGGACTCCTAGCCAAAAACATTCAGTACTTC. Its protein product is CASGGLLAKNIQYF.